The T cell receptor (beta chain) under discussion was sequenced for a study of Graves' ophthalmopathy and Graves' hyperthyroidism. Whole-study context: Peripheral blood was collected at initial diagnosis, before any treatment.

Study-level points and caveats: Blood was where most expanded thyroid clonotypes above 0.001 frequency also turned up.

The germline V gene encodes CDR1 SGHAT and CDR2 FQNNGV. There are 15 residues in the CDR3. Trimming took 0 bases from V and 4 from J; bases not matched to a gene: 3. Amplification of the TCR beta CDR3 regions used RNA transcripts (as template). Amplification began with first-round RT-PCR using HTBI primers, then second-round multiplex PCR was performed. In TCRdb, the multiplex PCR reads were re-called with MiXCR into one record per CDR3 protein. The table lists around 470,000 distinct CDR3 sequences, roughly an eighth of them singletons, with approximately 9.8% in the top ten. In this sample, this clonotype turned up many times. Antigen specificity is unknown.

The gene calls are TRBV11-2 and TRBJ2-7; 10 bases align to TRBD1. Sequenced: blood. The sequence was collected from a woman in her twenties or thirties with Graves' ophthalmopathy. CDR3 in amino acids: CASSLEGTGVYEQYF. CDR3 bases: TGTGCCAGCAGCTTAGAAGGGACAGGGGTTTACGAGCAGTACTTC. The variable domain in full, completed from reference TRBV11-2 and TRBJ2-7, reads EAGVAQSPRYKIIEKRQSVAFWCNPISGHATLYWYQQILGQGPKLLIQFQNNGVVDDSQLPKDRFSAERLKGVDSTLKIQPAKLEDSAVYLCASSLEGTGVYEQYFGPGTRLTVT.